Listed below are T cell receptor beta chains from one sample, sequenced in a study of cytomegalovirus exposure and HLA in healthy donors. Sequenced by immunoSEQ multiplex PCR; TCRdb stores in-frame clones only, minus some. The repertoire holds about 190,000 clones, with approximately 81% as singletons. The sequencing sample was made of PBMCs. All receptors derive from a man aged 50 to 60 in good health and CMV-seronegative. CDR3s include the opening cysteine and the closing phenylalanine or tryptophan. D genes are given only for firm matches. Rows give clone size only sometimes, using once, few, many, or a class for an expanded clone.

15,TRBV5-1,NA,TRBJ2-4,TRBD1,CASSSQTGGQNIQYF
16,TRBV5-6,NA,TRBJ2-3,TRBD2,CASSLGLAGRTDTQYF
15,TRBV2,NA,TRBJ2-6,NA,CASKAEGTGANVLTF
17,TRBV4-3,NA,TRBJ2-2,TRBD1,CASSQAAYLQGPGELFF
14,TRBV2,NA,TRBJ1-1,NA,CASYFTKGDTEAFF
16,TRBV7-9,once,TRBJ2-2,TRBD2,CASSTPGLALTGELFF
15,TRBV7-9,few,TRBJ1-4,TRBD1,CASSLVTGVNEKLFF
13,TRBV19,NA,TRBJ2-4,NA,CATKTPQENIQYF
15,TRBV5-6,NA,TRBJ1-1,TRBD1,CASSLRGRLNTEAFF
14,TRBV5-8,NA,TRBJ1-2,NA,CASSRGPYLYGYTF
14,TRBV13,NA,TRBJ2-5,TRBD1,CASSIRQGRETQYF
15,TRBV13,NA,TRBJ2-3,TRBD1,CASSSPGQSTDTQYF
17,TRBV11-2,few,TRBJ1-4,NA,CASSGAQRQTTNEKLFF
13,TRBV9,NA,TRBJ2-7,NA,CASSGGGTYEQYF
13,TRBV5-4,NA,TRBJ2-7,TRBD1,CASRQGPSYEQYF
14,TRBV7-9,NA,TRBJ1-4,NA,CASSFPYSNEKLFF
13,TRBV6-5,NA,TRBJ2-5,NA,CASREGVGETQYF
16,TRBV6-1,once,TRBJ2-7,TRBD1,CASSDPPGQGLYEQYF
16,TRBV9,NA,TRBJ1-2,TRBD1,CASSARPRTGPIGYTF
20,TRBV14,NA,TRBJ2-6,NA,CASSQSPGWVERSGANVLTF
16,TRBV29-1,NA,TRBJ2-1,TRBD2,CSVESFRGVDYNEQFF
16,TRBV6-1,NA,TRBJ2-3,NA,CASSEGTGGPQDTQYF
13,TRBV7-9,once,TRBJ2-7,TRBD2,CASSLARGDEQYF
16,TRBV13,NA,TRBJ2-7,TRBD1,CASSSNRQGDRYEQYF
16,TRBV18,NA,TRBJ2-1,TRBD2,CASSPIVAGGENEQFF
15,TRBV18,NA,TRBJ2-5,TRBD1,CASLQQGIPQETQYF
20,TRBV2,NA,TRBJ2-6,TRBD1,CASSLTGTGEGASGANVLTF
13,TRBV18,NA,TRBJ2-7,NA,CASSPGFPSEQYF
16,TRBV15,NA,TRBJ2-5,NA,CATSRDFPGGYATQYF
15,TRBV4-3,NA,TRBJ2-7,NA,CASSQDQGGRTEQYF
15,TRBV2,NA,TRBJ2-3,TRBD2,CASSEVGGARDTQYF
13,TRBV6-5,NA,TRBJ2-7,NA,CASSRERTYEQYF
17,TRBV29-1,once,TRBJ2-3,TRBD1,CSVAIRDRGFRTDTQYF
11,TRBV7-6,NA,TRBJ2-2,NA,CASLATGELFF
14,TRBV7-2,NA,TRBJ2-7,TRBD1,CASRAGTGDLEQYF
14,TRBV6-4,NA,TRBJ1-1,NA,CASRDSSSNTEAFF
16,TRBV19,NA,TRBJ2-4,NA,CASSIGASLAKNIQYF
14,TRBV5-1,NA,TRBJ2-1,TRBD2,CASSPDRAGGEQFF
13,TRBV11-2,NA,TRBJ1-5,NA,CASSMTDNQPQHF
14,TRBV4-3,NA,TRBJ1-1,NA,CASSQDHRWTEAFF
15,TRBV7-2,NA,TRBJ2-1,NA,CASTLLSSQLDEQFF
14,TRBV10-3,once,TRBJ1-3,NA,CAISGGFSGNTIYF
14,TRBV6-5,NA,TRBJ2-7,TRBD2,CASSYRGGKYEQYF
13,TRBV30,NA,TRBJ1-5,NA,CAWSLQGNQPQHF
17,TRBV25-1,NA,TRBJ2-2,TRBD1,CASSPPGDRGYTGELFF
15,TRBV18,NA,TRBJ1-2,TRBD1,CASSPLGQGPYGYTF